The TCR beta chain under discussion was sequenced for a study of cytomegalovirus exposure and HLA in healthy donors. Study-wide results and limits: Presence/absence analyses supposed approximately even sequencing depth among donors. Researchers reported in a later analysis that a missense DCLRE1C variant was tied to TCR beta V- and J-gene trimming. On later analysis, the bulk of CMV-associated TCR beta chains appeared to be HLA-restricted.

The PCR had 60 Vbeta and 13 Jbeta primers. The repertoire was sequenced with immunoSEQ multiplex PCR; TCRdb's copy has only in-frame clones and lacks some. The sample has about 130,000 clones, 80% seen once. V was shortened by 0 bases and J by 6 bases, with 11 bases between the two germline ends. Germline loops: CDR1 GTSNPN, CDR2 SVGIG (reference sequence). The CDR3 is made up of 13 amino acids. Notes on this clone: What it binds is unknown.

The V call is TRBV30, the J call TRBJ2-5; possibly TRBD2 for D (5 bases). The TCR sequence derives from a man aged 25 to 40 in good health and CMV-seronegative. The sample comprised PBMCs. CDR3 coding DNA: TGTGCCTGGAGTGTTGAGGGAGCGAAGACCCAGTACTTC. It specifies CAWSVEGAKTQYF.